This record looks at one TCR beta chain sequence and its context. The target antigen is unknown. These data are taken from a study of radiotherapy plus CTLA-4 blockade in lung cancer. Whole-study context: Objective responses occurred in 15% to 20% of patients; over 30% had disease control.

General observations from the study: Subsequent to radiotherapy plus ipilimumab, tumor-derived TCR clones underwent expansion in blood. Strongest reported response predictors: early blood clone changes and post-radiation interferon-beta.

Germline V CDR1 and CDR2: SGHAT, FQNNGV. CDR3 length equals 16 residues. The ends lost 2 bases at V and 1 base at J; junction bases unmatched: 5. It was focal radiation plus CTLA-4 blockade with ipilimumab that patients with chemo-refractory metastatic non-small-cell lung cancer received. Repertoires were generated with immunoSEQ multiplex PCR, while TCRdb's copy carries only in-frame clones and drops some. The sample lists about 98,000 clones, approximately 85% occurring once. This receptor was identified in a human donor with non-small cell lung cancer who had a partial response to radiotherapy plus ipilimumab. The material was peripheral blood, obtained from a patient treated with radiotherapy plus ipilimumab. V is TRBV11-2 and J is TRBJ2-5, with TRBD2 matching over 9 bases. CDR3 bases: TGTGCCAGCAGCTTACTAGCGGGGCCGACCCAAGAGACCCAGTACTTC. Translating gives CASSLLAGPTQETQYF.